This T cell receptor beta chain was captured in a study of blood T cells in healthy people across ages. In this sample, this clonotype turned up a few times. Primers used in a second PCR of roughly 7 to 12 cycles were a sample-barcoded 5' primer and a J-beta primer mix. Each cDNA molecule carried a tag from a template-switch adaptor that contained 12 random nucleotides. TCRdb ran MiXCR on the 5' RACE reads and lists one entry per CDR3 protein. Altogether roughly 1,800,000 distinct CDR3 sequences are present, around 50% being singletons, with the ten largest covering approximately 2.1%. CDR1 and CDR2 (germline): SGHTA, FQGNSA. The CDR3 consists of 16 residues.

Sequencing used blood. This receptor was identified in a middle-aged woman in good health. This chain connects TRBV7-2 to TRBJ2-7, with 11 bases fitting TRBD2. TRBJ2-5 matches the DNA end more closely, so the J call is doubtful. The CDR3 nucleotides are TGTGCCAGCAGCTCCTTCTCTAGCGGGGGGCGGGAGACCCAGTACTTC. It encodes CASSSFSSGGRETQYF.